This TCR beta chain was observed in a study of cytomegalovirus exposure and HLA in healthy donors. This PCR relied on a set of 60 Vbeta primers and 13 Jbeta primers. The repertoire was sequenced with immunoSEQ multiplex PCR; TCRdb's copy has only in-frame clones and lacks some. This sample's clone table lists some 120,000 clones. Regarding this clone: Antigen unknown.

The CDR3 contains 13 residues. Between the trimmed V and J ends, which lost 1 base and 8 bases, there was a span of 9 bases. Germline V gene data show CDR1 as SGDLS and CDR2 as YYNGEE. Whole-study findings and limits: When a later analysis was performed, an Asian-associated ancestry cluster reportedly had fewer N-insertions than the approximately 690-donor mean. Exclusion applied to some V segments, including TRBV6-2 and TRBV6-3, as they were indistinguishable. Common viral pathogens (according to a later analysis) appeared linked to several of the most significant clusters. Rates of TCR association differed by HLA locus in a later analysis, with DRB1 highest and HLA-C lowest.

The TCR comes from a man aged 25-40 years in good health and CMV-seronegative. The rearrangement links TRBV9 to TRBJ1-4; no reliable D call. Sample: PBMCs. Here the CDR3 DNA reads TGTGCCAGCAGCGTATCCGTAGAGGAAAAACTGTTTTTT. This codes for CASSVSVEEKLFF. The whole variable domain, remainder taken from reference TRBV9 and TRBJ1-4, is DSGVTQTPKHLITATGQRVTLRCSPRSGDLSVYWYQQSLDQGLQFLIQYYNGEERAKGNILERFSAQQFPDLHSELNLSSLELGDSALYFCASSVSVEEKLFFGSGTQLSVL.